This T cell receptor (beta chain) was sequenced in a study of blood T cells in healthy people across ages. Primers used in a second PCR of roughly 6 to 11 cycles were a sample-barcoded 5' primer and a J-beta primer mix. Researchers report that each sample yielded at least 2.5 million CDR3-containing paired-end reads. MiXCR, applied by TCRdb to the 5' RACE reads, yields one record per CDR3 protein. The sample includes 650,000 to 900,000 distinct CDR3 sequences, approximately 67% seen only once; the top ten take around a quarter. Every donor provided 8.5 to 10 milliliters of peripheral blood. CDR1 is MNHEY and CDR2 is SVGEGT in the germline V gene. The CDR3 is 13 amino acids. The junction had 5 bases not matched to a gene; V was cut back by 5 bases and J by 6 bases. This clonotype is classed as medium-sized.

This sequence was found in a man aged 25 to 45 in good health. Material for sequencing was blood. The V and J genes are TRBV6-2 or TRBV6-3 and TRBJ1-2; 8 bases fit TRBD1. DNA for the CDR3: TGTGCCAGCAGTCGACAGGGGAGTGATGGCTACACCTTC. It translates to CASSRQGSDGYTF.